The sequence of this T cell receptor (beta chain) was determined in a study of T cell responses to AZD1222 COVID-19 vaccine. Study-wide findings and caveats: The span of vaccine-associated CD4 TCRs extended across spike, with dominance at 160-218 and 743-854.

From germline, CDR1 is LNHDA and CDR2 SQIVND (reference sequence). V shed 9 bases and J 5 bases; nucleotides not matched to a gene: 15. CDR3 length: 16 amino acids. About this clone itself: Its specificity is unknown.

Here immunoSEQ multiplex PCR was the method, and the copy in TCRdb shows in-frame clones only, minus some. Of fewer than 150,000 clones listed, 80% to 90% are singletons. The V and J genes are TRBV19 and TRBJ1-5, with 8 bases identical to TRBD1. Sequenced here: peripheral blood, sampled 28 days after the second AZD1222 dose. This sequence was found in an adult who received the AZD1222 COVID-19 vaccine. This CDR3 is CASRMPGTGDHQPQHF. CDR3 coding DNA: TGTGCCAGCAGAATGCCCGGGACAGGAGATCATCAGCCCCAGCATTTT.